A single sample is the source of the 11 T cell receptor beta chains below, sequenced in a study of OX40 agonist ivuxolimab in advanced cancers. The assay was immunoSEQ multiplex PCR, and TCRdb's table has in-frame clones only and misses some. The table records fewer than 110,000 clones, 75% to 95% of them present only once. This specimen was CD4+ or CD8+ T cells sorted from blood, taken in a trial of the OX40 agonist ivuxolimab. These receptors were taken from an adult with an advanced solid tumor such as melanoma, head and neck, liver or kidney cancer.

V gene TRBV5-6 combines with J gene TRBJ2-2; 9 nucleotides match TRBD1. The CDR3 contains 16 residues. The trim removed 4 bases at V and 4 bases at J, leaving 8 bases unmatched. CDR1 SGHDT and CDR2 YYEEEE come from the germline V gene. The chain's CDR3 is CASSPIWTGVTGELFF. CDR3 nucleotides: TGTGCCAGCAGCCCTATTTGGACAGGGGTCACCGGGGAGCTGTTTTTT.

The chain has TRBV6-4 and TRBJ2-1; no clear D. In germline, CDR1 is MRHNA, CDR2 SNTAGT. The ends were cut back, 5 bases at V and 2 bases at J, with 7 bases in the middle. CDR3 length equals 13 residues. The CDR3 nucleotides are TGTGCCAGCAGTCAGTCTGCCTACAATGAGCAGTTCTTC. Translated: CASSQSAYNEQFF.

CDR3 sequence: CASSRLAGTSYNEQFF. DNA of the CDR3: TGTGCCAGCAGCCGATTAGCGGGGACCTCCTACAATGAGCAGTTCTTC. The chain combines TRBV14 with TRBJ2-1; 8 bases fit TRBD2. The CDR3 contains 16 residues. Per germline, CDR1 SGHDN and CDR2 FVKESK. J was trimmed by 0 bases and V by 4 bases; bases with no gene match: 5.

The V gene is TRBV25-1, the J gene TRBJ1-6, with TRBD1 as a possible D gene (5 bases). The CDR3 length is 17 residues. Germline values: CDR1 MGHDK, CDR2 SYGVNS. Trimming removed 8 bases at V and 0 bases at J, with 17 bases between. CDR3 region: CASHSTGPSSYNSPLHF. CDR3 nucleotide sequence: TGTGCCAGCCACTCAACAGGCCCGAGCTCCTATAATTCACCCCTCCACTTT.

The V gene is TRBV29-1, the J gene TRBJ2-1; D call uncertain. The CDR3 is made up of 12 amino acids. The ends were cut back, 3 bases at V and 4 bases at J, with 7 bases in the middle. In germline, CDR1 is SQVTM, CDR2 ANQGSEA. CDR3 sequence (DNA): TGCAGCGTTGAGGGCCTATACAATGAGCAGTTCTTC. Its translation is CSVEGLYNEQFF.

The chain couples TRBV7-2 to TRBJ1-1; D unclear. The CDR3 consists of 14 residues. The germline CDR1 and CDR2 sequences are SGHTA and FQGNSA. Trimming took off 1 base at V and 1 base at J, with 7 bases between the two ends. The CDR3 here is CASSLGPGNTEAFF. CDR3 DNA sequence: TGTGCCAGCAGCTTAGGTCCGGGGAACACTGAAGCTTTCTTT. The full variable domain, in which reference TRBV7-2 and TRBJ1-1 provide the parts outside the CDR3, is GAGVSQSPSNKVTEKGKDVELRCDPISGHTALYWYRQSLGQGLEFLIYFQGNSAPDKSGLPSDRFSAERTGGSVSTLTIQRTQQEDSAVYLCASSLGPGNTEAFFGQGTRLTVV.

This chain links TRBV28 with TRBJ1-2, with a weak D call TRBD1 (6 bases). The CDR3 runs to 14 residues. The V gene lost 6 bases and the J gene lost 5 bases, with 16 bases spanning the gap. CDR1 is MDHEN, CDR2 SYDVKM, per germline. CDR3 sequence (DNA): TGTGCCAGCAGCACCATACAGGGTGCGTATGGCTACACCTTC. This encodes CASSTIQGAYGYTF.

The J gene is TRBJ1-1, the V gene TRBV18, with D possibly matching TRBD1 (6 bases). Germline V gives CDR1 KGHSH, CDR2 LQKENI. CDR3 length equals 16 residues. V lost 0 bases to trimming and J lost 3 bases, with 14 bases between them. The CDR3 here is CASSPPVNRVYTEAFF. Here the CDR3 DNA reads TGTGCCAGCTCACCACCGGTAAACAGGGTATACACTGAAGCTTTCTTT.

The J gene is TRBJ2-5, the V gene TRBV28; D is unclear. Looked up from germline, CDR1 is MDHEN and CDR2 is SYDVKM. The V end was cut by 4 bases, the J end by 5 bases, with 11 bases between. This CDR3 has 13 amino acids. CDR3 in DNA: TGTGCCAGCAGTTCAAAGCGAGCGGAGACCCAGTACTTC. This translates into CASSSKRAETQYF.

The gene calls are TRBV18 and TRBJ1-1; no clear D. From germline, CDR1 is KGHSH and CDR2 LQKENI. The ends were cut back, 3 bases at V and 1 base at J, with 18 bases in the middle. The CDR3 covers 17 residues. The CDR3 loop reads CASSPRTHGYPNTEAFF. The CDR3 DNA is TGTGCCAGCTCACCCCGAACCCACGGCTACCCGAACACTGAAGCTTTCTTT. Filled out from reference TRBV18 and TRBJ1-1, the complete variable domain reads NAGVMQNPRHLVRRRGQEARLRCSPMKGHSHVYWYRQLPEEGLKFMVYLQKENIIDESGMPKERFSAEFPKEGPSILRIQQVVRGDSAAYFCASSPRTHGYPNTEAFFGQGTRLTVV.

The chain is built from TRBV28 and TRBJ1-4; no firm D call. Trimming took 2 bases from V and 4 from J, leaving 8 bases between them. Germline lookup yields CDR1 MDHEN and CDR2 SYDVKM. The CDR3 sequence is 14 residues long. The CDR3 bases are TGTGCCAGCAGTTTAGCGACGGTTAATGAAAAACTGTTTTTT. Protein: CASSLATVNEKLFF.